This TCR beta chain was obtained from a study of blood T cell repertoires in COVID-19. Study as a whole: Both acute and convalescent COVID-19 samples were obtained from the United States, Italy and Spain. Sample material is recorded as cDNA or gDNA derived from T cells, B-cell-depleted T cells, or PBMCs.

In the original processing: Amplification of reference gene primers provided the estimated nucleated cell counts. The table came from immunoSEQ multiplex PCR; TCRdb's copy has only in-frame clones and leaves some out. That table supplies the V and J calls and clone size; D and trimming were determined from the DNA. The sample lists roughly 50,000 clones, about nine tenths occurring once. Trimming pared 0 bases from V and 2 bases from J, leaving 7 bases between. Germline CDR1 and CDR2: KGHSH and LQKENI. The CDR3 has 14 residues. The sample comprised peripheral blood. The chain links TRBV18 to TRBJ1-1; D call uncertain. The sequence was collected from a man aged 50-59 years with active COVID-19. The CDR3 DNA follows: TGTGCCAGCTCACCACCGATAGCCAACACTGAAGCTTTCTTT. Residues: CASSPPIANTEAFF.